The sequence of this TCR beta chain was determined in a study of blood T cell repertoires in COVID-19. CDR3 length equals 14 residues. The germline gives CDR1 SGHRS, CDR2 YFSETQ. Trimming left V 0 bases short and J 7 bases short, with 11 bases between. Measured with immunoSEQ multiplex PCR; TCRdb has only the in-frame clones, and not every one. The sample consists of some 15,000 clones, approximately 80% of them appearing once. This TCR derives from a woman between 65 and 79 years old with active COVID-19. The sequencing sample was made of peripheral blood. V and J are TRBV5-1 and TRBJ2-1; TRBD2 is a possible D gene (6 bases). The CDR3 loop is CASSLVAGTNEQFF. The CDR3, as DNA: TGCGCCAGCAGCTTGGTTGCGGGAACGAATGAGCAGTTCTTC.